These 13 T cell receptor beta chains came from one sample sequenced in a study of blood T cell repertoires in COVID-19. TCRdb's copy holds only in-frame clones and misses some; the assay was immunoSEQ multiplex PCR. The sample lists around 200,000 clones; nearly 85% were seen once. The specimen sequenced was peripheral blood. These receptors came from a woman aged 25 to 39 with COVID-19, enrolled during active disease.

The chain recombines TRBV29-1 with TRBJ2-7; possibly TRBD1 for D (6 bases). Looked up from germline, CDR1 is SQVTM and CDR2 is ANQGSEA. V lost 4 bases to trimming and J lost 2 bases, with 9 bases between them. The CDR3 sequence is 12 residues long. The CDR3 DNA reads TGCAGCGTTGTAGGACAGACCTACGAGCAGTACTTC. Translating it yields CSVVGQTYEQYF.

The gene calls are TRBV30 and TRBJ2-2; D gene uncertain. V was clipped by 0 bases and J by 2 bases, with 13 bases between them. The germline CDR1 and CDR2 sequences are GTSNPN and SVGIG (reference sequence). This CDR3 comprises 16 residues. CDR3 protein: CAWSVLQAQNTGELFF. The CDR3 nucleotides are TGTGCCTGGAGTGTACTCCAGGCTCAAAACACCGGGGAGCTGTTTTTT.

V gene TRBV5-1 combines with J gene TRBJ2-3, with D possibly being TRBD1 (5 bases). The V end was cut by 3 bases, the J end by 3 bases, with 8 bases between. The CDR3 has 13 amino acids. Germline V lookup: CDR1 SGHRS, CDR2 YFSETQ. For the CDR3, the DNA is TGCGCCAGCAGCTCCCAGGGTACAGATACGCAGTATTTT. Translating gives CASSSQGTDTQYF.

The chain joins TRBV7-2 to TRBJ2-5; D remains ambiguous. Germline-derived CDR1 and CDR2 are SGHTA and FQGNSA. V was clipped by 1 base and J by 1 base, with 7 bases between them. CDR3 size: 14 residues. The CDR3 loop reads CASSLELVQETQYF. CDR3 nucleotide sequence: TGTGCCAGCAGCTTAGAGTTAGTCCAAGAGACCCAGTACTTC.

In this sample, this clone turned up a few times. The genes are TRBV7-2 and TRBJ1-6; D remains ambiguous. The length of the CDR3 is 14 residues. Germline-derived CDR1 and CDR2 are SGHTA and FQGNSA. V lost 1 base and J 8 bases, leaving 9 bases between the germline ends. The CDR3 nucleotides are TGTGCCAGCAGCTTAGGTTCTAGCCATTCACCCCTCCACTTT. Translating gives CASSLGSSHSPLHF.

The J gene is TRBJ1-2, the V gene TRBV9; TRBD1 matches 11 bases. This CDR3 comprises 14 residues. The trim removed 5 bases at V and 6 bases at J, leaving 6 bases unmatched. Germline loops: CDR1 SGDLS, CDR2 YYNGEE. DNA of the CDR3: TGTGCCAGCAGAGCCGGACAGGGGGCCGATGGCTACACCTTC. It encodes CASRAGQGADGYTF.

The CDR3 nucleotides read TGTGCCAGCAGCCAAGATAAAGGGGGCGCCGGTGGCTACACCTTC. Amino acids: CASSQDKGGAGGYTF. The chain carries TRBV14 and TRBJ1-2; 7 positions agree with TRBD1. The J segment lost 7 bases and the V segment lost 0 bases, leaving 8 bases of the junction unmatched. From germline, CDR1 is SGHDN and CDR2 FVKESK. This CDR3 region has 15 residues.

This chain links TRBV7-3 with TRBJ2-2; the D is unclear. Germline V lookup: CDR1 SGHTA, CDR2 FQGTGA. The CDR3 is 14 residues long. V was trimmed by 6 bases and J by 0 bases, leaving 8 bases between them. CDR3: CASRGQANTGELFF. CDR3 nucleotide sequence: TGTGCCAGCAGGGGTCAGGCGAACACCGGGGAGCTGTTTTTT.

This chain uses TRBV11-2 with TRBJ2-1; TRBD1 is a possible D gene (6 bases). Germline CDR1 reads SGHAT; CDR2 reads FQNNGV. The length of the CDR3 is 16 residues. V lost 5 bases and J 4 bases, leaving 18 bases between the germline ends. CDR3: CASSPYGQGNYNEQFF. In DNA form, the CDR3 reads TGTGCCAGCAGCCCGTATGGGCAGGGGAATTACAATGAGCAGTTCTTC. Full variable domain (missing parts from reference TRBV11-2 and TRBJ2-1): EAGVAQSPRYKIIEKRQSVAFWCNPISGHATLYWYQQILGQGPKLLIQFQNNGVVDDSQLPKDRFSAERLKGVDSTLKIQPAKLEDSAVYLCASSPYGQGNYNEQFFGPGTRLTVL.

The genes are TRBV5-5 and TRBJ2-2; D is uncertain. This CDR3 spans 16 amino acids. Germline V gene sequence: CDR1 SGHKS, CDR2 YYEKEE (reference sequence). Trimming left V 1 base short and J 1 base short, with 11 bases between. CDR3 amino acids: CASSLSPTLNTGELFF. The CDR3 DNA reads TGTGCCAGCAGCTTGTCCCCGACACTGAACACCGGGGAGCTGTTTTTT. Complete variable domain (other parts from reference TRBV5-5 and TRBJ2-2): DAGVTQSPTHLIKTRGQQVTLRCSPISGHKSVSWYQQVLGQGPQFIFQYYEKEERGRGNFPDRFSARQFPNYSSELNVNALLLGDSALYLCASSLSPTLNTGELFFGEGSRLTVL.

This chain connects TRBV5-1 to TRBJ1-1, with 8 bases aligning to TRBD1. The CDR3 has 13 amino acids. The ends lost 4 bases at V and 4 bases at J; junction bases unmatched: 3. From germline, CDR1 is SGHRS and CDR2 YFSETQ. In DNA, the CDR3 is TGCGCCAGCAGCGTAGGACAGGGCACTGAAGCTTTCTTT. This sequence encodes CASSVGQGTEAFF.

The sample holds a few counts of this clone. The CDR3 nucleotides read TGTGCCAGCAGCTTAAACAGGGTTAACTATGGCTACACCTTC. Encoded protein: CASSLNRVNYGYTF. This sequence joins TRBV7-2 and TRBJ1-2; maybe TRBD1 (6 bases). Trimming removed 2 bases at V and 1 base at J, with 8 bases between. The CDR3 covers 14 residues. Germline CDR1 SGHTA, CDR2 FQGNSA.

The V gene is TRBV5-6, the J gene TRBJ2-1, with D perhaps matching TRBD2 (6 bases). V lost 4 bases and J lost 5, with 22 bases in between. CDR1 is SGHDT and CDR2 is YYEEEE in the germline V gene. CDR3 length equals 17 residues. The CDR3 sequence: CASSRDSFGTFHNEQFF. The CDR3 DNA is TGTGCCAGCAGCCGAGATTCGTTCGGGACTTTTCACAATGAGCAGTTCTTC.